A selection of T cell receptor beta chains follows, all from one sample in a study of response to subunit inactivated influenza vaccine. Using its own MiXCR run on the RT-PCR reads, TCRdb lists one record per CDR3 protein. Among 450,000 to 600,000 distinct CDR3 sequences listed, under 9% were seen once. The sample in question was PBMCs from blood, obtained less than 30 months after vaccination. The receptors were sampled from a man aged 50 to 75 who received an inactivated influenza vaccine. CDR3s include the opening cysteine and the closing phenylalanine or tryptophan. The D gene is left open where the match is weak. Part of the rows lack a size; the others show once, few, many or a class for expanded clones.

size: -; J: TRBJ2-3; D: -; V: TRBV7-3; CDR3: CASSPGSHTDTQYF; DNA: TGTGCCAGCAGCCCGGGATCACACACAGATACGCAGTATTTT
size: few; J: TRBJ2-2; D: -; V: TRBV4-3; CDR3: CASSQDFGGNTGELFF; DNA: TGCGCCAGCAGCCAAGATTTCGGGGGGAACACCGGGGAGCTGTTTTTT
size: -; J: TRBJ1-2; D: TRBD1; V: TRBV10-3; CDR3: CAISTGARNYGYTF; DNA: TGTGCCATCAGTACAGGGGCGAGAAACTATGGCTACACCTTC
size: many; J: TRBJ2-3; D: TRBD2; V: TRBV5-1; CDR3: CASSTSLRPAGGPSDTQYF; DNA: TGCGCCAGCAGCACATCCCTACGCCCAGCGGGAGGGCCATCAGATACGCAGTATTTT
size: many; J: TRBJ2-3; D: -; V: TRBV3-1; CDR3: CASSQDTRRQYF; DNA: TGTGCCAGCAGCCAAGATACCCGTCGGCAGTATTTT
size: few; J: TRBJ2-1; D: -; V: TRBV24-1; CDR3: CATSDDKRTSYNEQFF; DNA: TGTGCCACCAGTGATGATAAGCGGACCTCCTACAATGAGCAGTTCTTC
size: many; J: TRBJ2-3; D: TRBD2; V: TRBV30; CDR3: CAWSPERGTAGTQYF; DNA: TGTGCCTGGAGTCCGGAGCGGGGGACCGCCGGTACGCAGTATTTT
size: -; J: TRBJ2-7; D: -; V: TRBV28; CDR3: CASSSTGQGGYEQYF; DNA: TGTGCCAGCAGTTCAACAGGGCAAGGGGGCTACGAGCAGTACTTC
size: -; J: TRBJ1-2; D: -; V: TRBV9; CDR3: CASSVDLARATSGYTF; DNA: TGTGCCAGCAGCGTAGACCTCGCTCGAGCAACTTCTGGCTACACCTTC
size: few; J: TRBJ2-7; D: -; V: TRBV6-5; CDR3: CASIKTGTLGEQYF; DNA: TGTGCCAGCATTAAGACAGGGACTTTGGGTGAGCAGTACTTC
size: -; J: TRBJ2-3; D: -; V: TRBV4-1; CDR3: CASSQDRVYASSTDTQYF; DNA: TGCGCCAGCAGCCAAGATCGGGTCTATGCAAGCAGCACAGATACGCAGTATTTT
size: -; J: TRBJ2-7; D: -; V: TRBV4-1; CDR3: CASSQYRVLSSYEQYF; DNA: TGCGCCAGCAGCCAGTACCGGGTCCTAAGCTCCTACGAGCAGTACTTC
size: few; J: TRBJ1-1; D: TRBD1; V: TRBV6-2/TRBV6-3; CDR3: CASSRTGQDMGAFF; DNA: TGTGCCAGCAGCCGAACGGGACAGGATATGGGAGCTTTCTTT